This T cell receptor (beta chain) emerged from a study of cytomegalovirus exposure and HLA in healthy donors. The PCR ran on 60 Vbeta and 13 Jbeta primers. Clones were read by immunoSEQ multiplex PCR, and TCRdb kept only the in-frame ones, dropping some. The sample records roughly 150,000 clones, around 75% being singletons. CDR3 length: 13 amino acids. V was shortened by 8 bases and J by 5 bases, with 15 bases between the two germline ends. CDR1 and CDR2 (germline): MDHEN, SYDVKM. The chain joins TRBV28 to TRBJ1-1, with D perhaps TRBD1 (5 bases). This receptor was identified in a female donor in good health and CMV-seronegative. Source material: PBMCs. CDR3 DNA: TGTGCCAGCTTCGCCCGGGAGGGGACTGAAGCTTTCTTT. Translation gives CASFAREGTEAFF.